These T cell receptor beta chains were read from a single sample in a study of response to subunit inactivated influenza vaccine. A single record per CDR3 protein comes from TCRdb applying MiXCR to the RT-PCR reads. The sample lists more than 700,000 distinct CDR3 sequences; around 21% were seen once. The sequenced sample was PBMCs from blood, obtained roughly 5 days after vaccination. These receptors came from a man aged 45-65 years who received an inactivated influenza vaccine. The CDR3 runs from the conserved cysteine through the conserved F or W. A D gene is named only where the DNA matches it firmly. For some rows the clone size is stated as once, few or many, or as a class when expanded; others skip it.

d_call	v_call	j_call	clone_size	cdr3_nt	cdr3_aa
.	TRBV19	TRBJ2-7	.	TGTGCCAGTAGTCCCGACTACAACTACGAGCAGTACTTC	CASSPDYNYEQYF
.	TRBV4-1	TRBJ2-5	.	TGCGCCAGCAGAGCCACCGGGGGAGCCCAGTACTTC	CASRATGGAQYF
.	TRBV9	TRBJ2-5	.	TGTGCCAGCAGCGTATCTGCCCTCGGAGAGACCCAGTACTTC	CASSVSALGETQYF
TRBD1	TRBV7-2	TRBJ2-5	.	TGTGCCAGCAGGCAAGGGACAGCGATACAAGAGACCCAGTACTTC	CASRQGTAIQETQYF
.	TRBV5-1	TRBJ2-7	many	TGCGCCAGCAGTGAGACCTTCCCCAACTCCTACGAGCAGTACTTC	CASSETFPNSYEQYF
TRBD1	TRBV11-2	TRBJ2-1	.	TGTGCCAGCAGCAGGGAGACAGGGCGGATAAAGTTCTTC	CASSRETGRIKFF
TRBD2	TRBV12-3/TRBV12-4	TRBJ2-1	.	TGTGCCAGCAGTTTAATTCCTAGCGGGAGGAATGAGCAGTTCTTC	CASSLIPSGRNEQFF
.	TRBV7-3	TRBJ2-3	.	TGTGCCAGCAGCAAGGGACTGACACGTAGCACAGATACGCAGTATTTT	CASSKGLTRSTDTQYF
.	TRBV5-1	TRBJ2-4	.	TGCGCCAGCAGCTTGGCAGGGGACAAAAACATTCAGTACTTC	CASSLAGDKNIQYF
.	TRBV21-1	TRBJ2-1	.	TGTGCCAGCAGCAAAGAGGACAGGGCTAGCGGGAGTACTGAGCAGTTCTTC	CASSKEDRASGSTEQFF
.	TRBV7-9	TRBJ1-3	few	TGTGCCAGCAGCTCGACAGCCTCTGGAAACACCATATATTTT	CASSSTASGNTIYF
.	TRBV9	TRBJ2-3	few	TGTGCCAGCAGCGTATTCGGAGCGGGTGTCACAGATACGCAGTATTTT	CASSVFGAGVTDTQYF
.	TRBV5-1	TRBJ2-2	.	TGCGCCAGCAGCTCCGGATCCACCGGGGAGCTGTTTTTT	CASSSGSTGELFF
.	TRBV11-2	TRBJ2-5	many	TGTGCCAGCAGCTTAGTAGGGGGGGTCCAAGAGACCCAGTACTTC	CASSLVGGVQETQYF
.	TRBV6-2/TRBV6-3	TRBJ2-7	.	TGTGCCAGCCATTTGACGGGCGGGACCTCCTACGAGCAGTACTTC	CASHLTGGTSYEQYF
.	TRBV7-3	TRBJ1-1	.	TGTGCCAGCAGCTTAACCGCCGGCTTGGACACTGAAGCTTTCTTT	CASSLTAGLDTEAFF
.	TRBV20-1	TRBJ1-4	.	TGCAGTGCTAGCCCGCGGGGCAGAACTAATGAAAAACTGTTTTTT	CSASPRGRTNEKLFF
TRBD1	TRBV12-5	TRBJ2-1	.	TGTGCTAGTGGTTCCGGGACAGGGGGATACAATGAGCAGTTCTTC	CASGSGTGGYNEQFF
.	TRBV3-1	TRBJ2-5	.	TGTGCCAGCAGCCATAAAGAAGGATGGTACCAAGAGACCCAGTACTTC	CASSHKEGWYQETQYF
.	TRBV6-1	TRBJ1-1	.	TGTGCCAGCAGGCCCGGGACAACGAACACTGAAGCTTTCTTT	CASRPGTTNTEAFF
.	TRBV11-2	TRBJ2-5	few	TGTGCCAGCAGTCGGGGGGCCCAAGAGACCCAGTACTTC	CASSRGAQETQYF
.	TRBV6-2/TRBV6-3	TRBJ1-5	many	TGTGCCAGCAGTTATCGTTATGAATTTTGGGTCTCCGGGACTAGTCAGCCCCAGCATTTT	CASSYRYEFWVSGTSQPQHF
.	TRBV27	TRBJ2-7	few	TGTGCCAGCAGTTTATTTCCGGGGACTGCGTACGAGCAGTACTTC	CASSLFPGTAYEQYF
TRBD2	TRBV10-3	TRBJ2-4	.	TGTGCCATCAGTGATAGGGTAGCGGGAGAAAAGGAGGCCAAAAACATTCAGTACTTC	CAISDRVAGEKEAKNIQYF
.	TRBV10-3	TRBJ1-2	.	TGTGCCACCGTTAGCAGGGAATCATCTATCTATGGCTACACCTTC	CATVSRESSIYGYTF
TRBD1	TRBV24-1	TRBJ2-1	.	TGTGCCACCAGTGACCGGACAGGCCCATCCTACAATGAGCAGTTCTTC	CATSDRTGPSYNEQFF
.	TRBV5-1	TRBJ2-2	few	TGCGCCAGCAGCCTAACGATGGGGGTGAACACCGGGGAGCTGTTTTTT	CASSLTMGVNTGELFF
TRBD1	TRBV20-1	TRBJ2-3	few	TGCAGTGCTAGTCCTCAGGGGGCTATCGGCACAGATACGCAGTATTTT	CSASPQGAIGTDTQYF
.	TRBV29-1	TRBJ1-2	.	TGCAGCGTTGATTTAGGGCAGTGGGATGGCTACACCTTC	CSVDLGQWDGYTF
.	TRBV5-4	TRBJ1-5	few	TGTGCCAGCAGCTTGGACCCCGGAGGAAATCAGCCCCAGCATTTT	CASSLDPGGNQPQHF
.	TRBV7-2	TRBJ2-3	few	TGTGCCAGCAGCCCCCGGATTGATACGCAGTATTTT	CASSPRIDTQYF
.	TRBV4-2	TRBJ2-7	.	TGTGCCAGCAGCCAAGGCGGACTGGACGCCTACGAGCAGTACTTC	CASSQGGLDAYEQYF
.	TRBV4-1	TRBJ2-7	.	TGCGCCAGCAGCCATGATGGGGGGGCCGACGAGCAGTACTTC	CASSHDGGADEQYF
.	TRBV6-4	TRBJ2-1	.	TGTGCCAGCAGTGTGTGGGGGGGCGACAATGAGCAGTTCTTC	CASSVWGGDNEQFF
.	TRBV7-9	TRBJ2-1	few	TGTGCCAGCAGCCCAGGGACTGGGACAGTCCAGTTCTTC	CASSPGTGTVQFF
.	TRBV5-1	TRBJ1-4	few	TGCGCCAGCAGCCGTGAGGGGATTAATGAAAAACTGTTTTTT	CASSREGINEKLFF
TRBD1	TRBV10-3	TRBJ2-1	.	TGTGCCATCAACCCGGGACAGGGGGACAATGAGCAGTTCTTC	CAINPGQGDNEQFF
TRBD2	TRBV20-1	TRBJ2-7	many	TGCAGTGCTAGACCAGGACGCCTAGCGGGGGGGTTGAGCTACGAGCAGTACTTC	CSARPGRLAGGLSYEQYF
.	TRBV14	TRBJ2-6	.	TGTGCCAGCAGCCACCTATCTTCGGGGGCTGGGGCCAACGTCCTGACTTTC	CASSHLSSGAGANVLTF
TRBD1	TRBV2	TRBJ2-1	.	TGTGCCAGCAGTGAAAGGGACAGATCCTACAATGAGCAGTTCTTC	CASSERDRSYNEQFF
TRBD2	TRBV6-2/TRBV6-3	TRBJ2-1	.	TGTGCCAGCAGTTACTCACGACAACTAGCGGGAATAATTTACAATGAGCAGTTCTTC	CASSYSRQLAGIIYNEQFF
.	TRBV28	TRBJ1-5	few	TGTGCCAGCAGGGCCATTGGACAGAGTAGCAATCAGCCCCAGCATTTT	CASRAIGQSSNQPQHF
.	TRBV7-2	TRBJ2-7	few	TGTGCCAGCAGCTTAGTCCCCCATAGCGTCCTCTACGAGCAGTACTTC	CASSLVPHSVLYEQYF
.	TRBV20-1	TRBJ1-1	.	TGCAGTGCTAGTCTCCGCAGTCTAGGTGAAGCTTTCTTT	CSASLRSLGEAFF
.	TRBV4-2	TRBJ1-2	.	TGTGCCAGCAGCCAGCGGCCCGGGACGGACTATGGCTACACCTTC	CASSQRPGTDYGYTF
TRBD1	TRBV20-1	TRBJ2-7	many	TGCAGTGCTCACAATCCGGGACAGCCTTCCTACGAGCAGTACTTC	CSAHNPGQPSYEQYF
.	TRBV6-2/TRBV6-3	TRBJ2-7	.	TGTGCCAGCAGCTCGCCCGGCCCTCCGATATACTTC	CASSSPGPPIYF
TRBD1	TRBV7-9	TRBJ1-1	.	TGTGCCAGCAGCTTGGGACAGCCGATCGGAACTGAAGCTTTCTTT	CASSLGQPIGTEAFF
TRBD1	TRBV11-2	TRBJ2-4	few	TGTGCCAGCAGCTTAGACTTCCCCCGACCTGGACAGGGGGTGGCCAAAAACATTCAGTACTTC	CASSLDFPRPGQGVAKNIQYF
.	TRBV20-1	TRBJ1-5	.	TGCAGTGCTAGAAGGGACGGATATAGCAATCAGCCCCAGCATTTT	CSARRDGYSNQPQHF
TRBD1	TRBV18	TRBJ1-2	.	TGTGCCAGCTCAACCCGTCTTCTCGGGACAGGGGTTGGCTACACCTTC	CASSTRLLGTGVGYTF
TRBD1	TRBV6-5	TRBJ2-2	few	TGTGCCAGCAGTTCTCAAGGGGGCAACACCGGGGAGCTGTTTTTT	CASSSQGGNTGELFF
TRBD2	TRBV6-1	TRBJ2-7	once	TGTGCCAGCAGTGAACTAGCGGGTCGGTCCTACGAGCAGTACTTC	CASSELAGRSYEQYF
.	TRBV12-3/TRBV12-4	TRBJ1-1	.	TGTGCCAGCAGGAGGGACACCTTAGAAGCTTTCTTT	CASRRDTLEAFF
.	TRBV29-1	TRBJ2-2	few	TGCAGCGTAGGTATTGTCACCGGGGAGCTGTTTTTT	CSVGIVTGELFF
.	TRBV10-3	TRBJ2-2	.	TGTGCCATCAGTGGGGGGGACCCCAAAGTCAGGGAGCTGTTTTTT	CAISGGDPKVRELFF